This T cell receptor (beta chain) is drawn from a study of T cell changes during pregnancy in multiple sclerosis. Data came from immunoSEQ multiplex PCR; TCRdb stores just in-frame clones and leaves some out. Among some 71,000 clones, about 90% were seen once, and the ten largest hold more than 1.1%. The V segment lost 7 bases and the J segment 1 base; nucleotides outside the gene matches: 5. Per the germline V gene, CDR1 is SNHLY and CDR2 is FYNNEI. CDR3 length: 14 residues. Sequencing was performed on peripheral blood, taken after pregnancy. V and J are TRBV2 and TRBJ2-5; 8 bases map to TRBD2. The receptor's source is a female donor with multiple sclerosis, enrolled in a pregnancy study. The CDR3, as DNA: TGTGCCAGCAAAGCTAGCGGGTTCCAAGAGACCCAGTACTTC. Residues: CASKASGFQETQYF.